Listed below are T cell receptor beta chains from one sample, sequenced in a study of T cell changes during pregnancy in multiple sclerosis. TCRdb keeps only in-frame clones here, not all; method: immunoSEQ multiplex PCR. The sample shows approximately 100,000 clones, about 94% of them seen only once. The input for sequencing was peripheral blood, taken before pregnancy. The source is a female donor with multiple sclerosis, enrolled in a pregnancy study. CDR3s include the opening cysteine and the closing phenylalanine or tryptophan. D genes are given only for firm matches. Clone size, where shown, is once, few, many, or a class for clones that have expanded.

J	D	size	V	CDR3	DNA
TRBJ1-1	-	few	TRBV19	CASNGAAVGNTEAFF	TGTGCCAGTAATGGGGCTGCCGTGGGGAACACTGAAGCTTTCTTT
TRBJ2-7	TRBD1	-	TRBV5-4	CASSLGGQGAYEQYF	TGTGCCAGCAGCTTAGGGGGGCAGGGGGCATACGAGCAGTACTTC
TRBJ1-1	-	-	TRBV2	CASSHRGAWGQNTEAFF	TGTGCCAGCAGTCATAGGGGCGCCTGGGGACAGAACACTGAAGCTTTCTTT
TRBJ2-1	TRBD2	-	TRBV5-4	CASSWTSGYNEQFF	TGTGCCAGCAGCTGGACTAGCGGCTACAATGAGCAGTTCTTC
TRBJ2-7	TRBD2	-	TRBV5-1	CASSSGLAGGVEQYF	TGCGCCAGCAGCTCCGGACTAGCGGGAGGCGTGGAGCAGTACTTC
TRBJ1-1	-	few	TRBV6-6	CASSYSRTNTEAFF	TGTGCCAGCAGTTACTCGAGAACGAACACTGAAGCTTTCTTT
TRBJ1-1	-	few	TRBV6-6	CASRGNTEAFF	TGTGCCAGCAGGGGCAACACTGAAGCTTTCTTT
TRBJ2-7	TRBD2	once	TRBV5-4	CASSAPAGGAYEQYF	TGTGCCAGCAGCGCCCCGGCGGGGGGAGCCTACGAGCAGTACTTC
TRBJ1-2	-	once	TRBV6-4	CASSGSWRDGYTF	TGTGCCAGCAGTGGGTCGTGGAGGGATGGCTACACCTTC
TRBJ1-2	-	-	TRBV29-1	CSVEDPKGRNYGYTF	TGCAGCGTTGAAGATCCAAAGGGGCGGAACTATGGCTACACCTTC
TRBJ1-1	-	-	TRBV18	CASSPLDSGNTEAFF	TGTGCCAGCTCACCGCTGGACAGTGGGAACACTGAAGCTTTCTTT
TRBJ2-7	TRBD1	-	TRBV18	CASSQGQGPNYEQYF	TGTGCCAGCTCACAAGGACAGGGGCCCAACTACGAGCAGTACTTC
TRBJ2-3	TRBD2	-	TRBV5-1	CASSPEAGGGVTSTDTQYF	TGCGCCAGCAGCCCTGAAGCGGGAGGAGGGGTAACTAGCACAGATACGCAGTATTTT
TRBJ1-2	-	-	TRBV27	CASSQGGSGYTF	TGTGCCAGCAGCCAAGGGGGTTCTGGCTACACCTTC
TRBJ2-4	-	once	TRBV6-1	CASQVQPLAKNIQYF	TGTGCCAGTCAGGTCCAACCCTTAGCCAAAAACATTCAGTACTTC
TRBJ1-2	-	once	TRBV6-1	CASSKTDTNYGYTF	TGTGCCAGCAGTAAGACAGACACTAACTATGGCTACACCTTC
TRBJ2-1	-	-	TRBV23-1	CASRQRRTHYNEQFF	TGCGCCAGCAGACAGCGGAGAACCCACTACAATGAGCAGTTCTTC
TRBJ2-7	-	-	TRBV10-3	CAISHRDPSILGLTRYEQYF	TGTGCCATCAGTCACCGAGATCCGTCAATCCTGGGTTTGACTCGCTACGAGCAGTACTTC
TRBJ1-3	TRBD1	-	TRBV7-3	CASSSTGRGNTIYF	TGTGCCAGCAGCTCGACAGGGAGGGGAAACACCATATATTTT
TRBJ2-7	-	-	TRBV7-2	CASSLAVDRYYEQYF	TGTGCCAGCAGCTTAGCGGTCGACAGATACTACGAGCAGTACTTC
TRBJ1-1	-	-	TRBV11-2	CASSLSRDTEAFF	TGTGCCAGCAGCTTATCCCGGGACACTGAAGCTTTCTTT
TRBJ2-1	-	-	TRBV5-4	CASSLPGSQYNEQFF	TGTGCCAGCAGCTTGCCGGGATCTCAGTACAATGAGCAGTTCTTC
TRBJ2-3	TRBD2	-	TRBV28	CASISGDDKDTQYF	TGTGCCAGCATAAGCGGGGACGACAAAGATACGCAGTATTTT
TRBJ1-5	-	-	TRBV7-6	CASSSTSGLNQPQHF	TGTGCCAGCAGCTCGACGTCAGGTCTCAATCAGCCCCAGCATTTT
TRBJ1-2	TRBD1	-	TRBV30	CAWSAGQGRSRNYGYTF	TGTGCCTGGAGTGCAGGACAGGGTAGAAGTCGGAACTATGGCTACACCTTC
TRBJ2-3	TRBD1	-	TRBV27	CASAYRNRTGRISTQYF	TGTGCCAGCGCCTACCGGAACAGGACAGGACGAATAAGTACGCAGTATTTT
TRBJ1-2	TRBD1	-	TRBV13	CASSQPGQGAYGYTF	TGTGCCAGCAGCCAACCGGGACAGGGGGCATATGGCTACACCTTC
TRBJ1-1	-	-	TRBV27	CASSPMPPSVPLGAEAFF	TGTGCCAGCAGTCCTATGCCCCCCTCCGTCCCTTTGGGCGCTGAAGCTTTCTTT
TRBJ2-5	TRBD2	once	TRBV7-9	CASSSPGTSERETQYF	TGTGCCAGCAGCTCCCCAGGGACTAGCGAGAGGGAGACCCAGTACTTC
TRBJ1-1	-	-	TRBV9	CASSGYSTEAFF	TGTGCCAGCAGCGGATACTCCACTGAAGCTTTCTTT
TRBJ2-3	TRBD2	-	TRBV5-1	CASSTPGEGNTQYF	TGCGCCAGCAGCACCCCCGGGGAGGGAAATACGCAGTATTTT
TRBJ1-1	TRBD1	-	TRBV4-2	CASSQPTGGAFF	TGTGCCAGCAGCCAACCAACAGGGGGAGCTTTCTTT
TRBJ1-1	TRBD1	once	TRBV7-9	CASSPDRVGTEAFF	TGTGCCAGCAGCCCTGACAGGGTGGGCACTGAAGCTTTCTTT
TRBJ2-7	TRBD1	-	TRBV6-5	CASSQRTGLEQYF	TGTGCCAGCAGCCAACGGACAGGGCTCGAGCAGTACTTC
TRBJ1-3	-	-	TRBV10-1	CASGDGASSGNTIYF	TGCGCCAGCGGTGACGGTGCGAGCTCTGGAAACACCATATATTTT
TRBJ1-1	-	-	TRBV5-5	CASSLYFQGSVTEAFF	TGTGCCAGCAGCTTGTATTTTCAGGGATCGGTCACTGAAGCTTTCTTT
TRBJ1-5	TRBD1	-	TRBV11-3	CASSRRTGIHQPQHF	TGTGCCAGCAGCCGACGGACAGGGATTCATCAGCCCCAGCATTTT
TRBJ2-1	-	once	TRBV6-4	CASSGGLGNNEQFF	TGTGCCAGCAGTGGGGGGCTTGGAAACAATGAGCAGTTCTTC
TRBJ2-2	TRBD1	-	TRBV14	CASSLRTGGYTGELFF	TGTGCCAGCAGCCTGAGGACAGGGGGCTACACCGGGGAGCTGTTTTTT
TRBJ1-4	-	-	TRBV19	CASSIFASPEGKLFF	TGTGCCAGTAGTATCTTCGCCTCCCCGGAGGGAAAACTGTTTTTT
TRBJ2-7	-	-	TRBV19	CASSISHAPNYEQYF	TGTGCCAGTAGTATAAGTCATGCACCTAATTACGAGCAGTACTTC
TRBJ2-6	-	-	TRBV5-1	CASSSRGGLDSGANVLTF	TGCGCCAGCAGCTCTCGAGGAGGGTTAGACTCTGGGGCCAACGTCCTGACTTTC
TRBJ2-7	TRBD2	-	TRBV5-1	CASSFLAGGEYEQYF	TGCGCCAGCAGCTTTCTAGCGGGAGGGGAGTACGAGCAGTACTTC
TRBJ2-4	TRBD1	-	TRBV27	CAAGGDAKNIQYF	TGTGCCGCAGGGGGTGACGCCAAAAACATTCAGTACTTC
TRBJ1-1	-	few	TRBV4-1	CASSQDSVTNTEAFF	TGCGCCAGCAGCCAAGATTCGGTTACGAACACTGAAGCTTTCTTT
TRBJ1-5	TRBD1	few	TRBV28	CASRDRENQPQHF	TGTGCCAGCCGGGACAGAGAGAATCAGCCCCAGCATTTT
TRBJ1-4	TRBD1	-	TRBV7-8	CASSSGQGDNEKLFF	TGTGCCAGCAGCTCCGGACAGGGGGATAATGAAAAACTGTTTTTT
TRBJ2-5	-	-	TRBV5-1	CASSLGYRQETQYF	TGCGCCAGCAGCTTGGGGTACAGACAAGAGACCCAGTACTTC
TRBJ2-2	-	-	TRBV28	CASSPFGSATGELFF	TGTGCCAGCAGCCCCTTCGGGTCAGCCACCGGGGAGCTGTTTTTT
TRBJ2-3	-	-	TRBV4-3	CASSPFLGADTQYF	TGCGCCAGCAGCCCATTCCTAGGCGCAGATACGCAGTATTTT